Included here is one T cell receptor beta chain sequence, with context. Its matching antigen is unknown. TCRdb re-derived calls from the reads in MiXCR, one entry per CDR3 protein. The sample contains roughly 170,000 distinct CDR3 sequences, roughly a fifth of which appear only once. These data are taken from a study of T cell repertoires in cytomegalovirus infection. Looking at the study overall: The study used recently identified HLA-C-restricted and well-studied HLA-B-restricted CMV epitopes. Matching HLA type and CMV infection were both indicated by public TCR beta signatures.

Per germline, CDR1 MNHNS and CDR2 SASEGT. This CDR3 contains 14 residues. Trimming took off 5 bases at V and 4 bases at J, with 12 bases between the two ends. Study-level results: Frequencies of public TCR beta families were cumulated, and this identified carriers of CMV plus the relevant HLA. HLA-C-restricted CMV clonotypes gave the most frequent clonotype in two of eight donors.

The sample was CD8+ T cells from cultured PBMCs, taken from culture after CMV antigen stimulation. This clonotype was sampled from a human donor in good health (CMV status not recorded). Some clones in this sample may be carry-over from other donors' samples. The J gene is TRBJ1-3, the V gene TRBV6-1, with a weak D call TRBD1 (5 bases). The CDR3 DNA reads TGTGCCAGCAGTCGCCCAGGGAGGGGAAACACCATATATTTT. Its translation: CASSRPGRGNTIYF.